The 32 T cell receptor beta chains listed next were all sequenced from one sample in a study of T cells after posttransplantation cyclophosphamide. TCRdb's copy holds only in-frame clones and misses some; the assay was immunoSEQ multiplex PCR. The table lists 5,000 to 7,500 clones, 74% of them singletons. Treatment was busulfan-fludarabine conditioning, a marrow graft, and cyclophosphamide on days +3 and +4. The sequenced sample was PBMCs, obtained almost 1,500 days after allogeneic stem cell transplant with posttransplant cyclophosphamide. These receptor sequences come from a male patient aged 25 to 39 who received an allogeneic stem cell transplant from a related donor, was CMV-positive, and had acute GVHD only. The graft donor may have given rise to some T cells.

The chain uses TRBV12-5 and TRBJ1-1; D is unresolved. Germline loops: CDR1 LGHNT, CDR2 FRNRAP. V shed 4 bases and J shed 4 bases, with 7 bases lying between them. CDR3 length: 12 amino acids. CDR3 nucleotides: TGTGCTAGTGGTTCGCCCGGCACTGAAGCTTTCTTT. Amino acid sequence: CASGSPGTEAFF.

This chain connects TRBV9 to TRBJ1-5; 10 positions match TRBD1. This CDR3 is built from 15 residues. V dropped 3 bases and J dropped 9; count of bases not matched to a gene: 9. Germline V gives CDR1 SGDLS, CDR2 YYNGEE. CDR3 region: CASSGQGAGGWPQHF. The CDR3 DNA is TGTGCCAGCAGCGGACAGGGGGCAGGAGGTTGGCCCCAGCATTTT. Filled out from reference TRBV9 and TRBJ1-5, the complete variable domain reads DSGVTQTPKHLITATGQRVTLRCSPRSGDLSVYWYQQSLDQGLQFLIQYYNGEERAKGNILERFSAQQFPDLHSELNLSSLELGDSALYFCASSGQGAGGWPQHFGDGTRLSIL.

This chain links TRBV30 with TRBJ1-5; unclear D gene. Trimming shortened V by 3 bases and J by 3 bases, and 12 bases separated the two germline ends. Germline V gene lookup returns CDR1 GTSNPN and CDR2 SVGIG (reference sequence). The CDR3 is 14 amino acids. In nucleotides, the CDR3 is TGTGCCTGGAGCACCGCGGATTTCAATCAGCCCCAGCATTTT. Translated, it gives CAWSTADFNQPQHF.

The chain employs TRBV7-2 and TRBJ1-2; no clear D. V dropped 1 base and J dropped 4 bases, with 10 bases sitting between them. Germline lookup yields CDR1 SGHTA and CDR2 FQGNSA. The CDR3 extends over 14 amino acids. CDR3 protein: CASSLGQISYGYTF. CDR3 nucleotide sequence: TGTGCCAGCAGCTTAGGGCAGATTTCCTATGGCTACACCTTC.

This chain joins TRBV29-1 and TRBJ2-7; 12 nucleotides line up with TRBD1. The CDR3 extends over 13 amino acids. The V gene's germline CDR1 is SQVTM and CDR2 ANQGSEA. After removal of 6 bases from V and 2 bases from J, the junction contained 2 bases not matched to a gene. In DNA, the CDR3 is TGCAGCGTAGGGACAGGGGGCGCCTACGAGCAGTACTTC. Translated: CSVGTGGAYEQYF.

This clone has only one observation. V gene TRBV10-3 combines with J gene TRBJ2-6; D may be TRBD1 (5 bases). The V end was cut by 6 bases, the J end by 2 bases, with 11 bases between. Per germline, CDR1 ENHRY and CDR2 SYGVKD. The CDR3 length is 15 residues. CDR3 bases: TGTGCCATCAGGGCAGTAGGGGCTGGGGCCAACGTCCTGACTTTC. Protein product: CAIRAVGAGANVLTF.

This clone has more than one count but fewer than ten. The rearrangement joins TRBV7-2 to TRBJ2-3, with TRBD2 matching over 12 bases. V trimming: 5 bases; J trimming: 6 bases; junction bases outside the gene matches: 9. CDR1 SGHTA and CDR2 FQGNSA come from the germline V gene. CDR3 length equals 16 residues. The CDR3 region is CASSLQLAGGRDTQYF. CDR3 DNA sequence: TGTGCCAGCAGCCTTCAACTAGCGGGGGGCAGGGATACGCAGTATTTT.

CDR3 in DNA: TGTGCCAGCAGCTCCGGGACAGGGCCGGGCGAGCAGTACTTC. Protein: CASSSGTGPGEQYF. V usage is TRBV7-6 and J usage is TRBJ2-7; 9 bases are a match to TRBD1. Germline V gene sequence: CDR1 SGHVS, CDR2 FNYEAQ. The CDR3 loop spans 14 amino acids. J lost 6 bases, V lost 4 bases, and 7 bases had no gene match.

This clone was recorded only once. This chain joins TRBV5-1 and TRBJ2-3; TRBD1 might be the D (6 bases). Between the trimmed V and J ends, which lost 0 bases and 1 base, there was a span of 9 bases. The length of the CDR3 is 15 residues. The germline gives CDR1 SGHRS, CDR2 YFSETQ. The CDR3 DNA follows: TGCGCCAGCAGCTTGGGAGGGGGAGGCACAGATACGCAGTATTTT. It specifies CASSLGGGGTDTQYF.

V gene TRBV5-1 combines with J gene TRBJ1-1, with D possibly matching TRBD1 (5 bases). Germline V gene lookup returns CDR1 SGHRS and CDR2 YFSETQ. The V and J ends lost 0 bases and 1 base respectively, with 10 bases between them. The CDR3 totals 15 residues. CDR3 sequence (DNA): TGCGCCAGCAGCTTGGAAAGGGGTAGGAACACTGAAGCTTTCTTT. It encodes CASSLERGRNTEAFF.

This chain connects TRBV6-5 to TRBJ2-1; 10 bases are a match to TRBD2. CDR3 length: 16 amino acids. The germline V gene has CDR1 MNHEY and CDR2 SVGAGI. Trimming cost V 2 bases and J 7 bases; bases outside gene matches: 8. The CDR3 loop is CASSYQRGGYVNEQFF. CDR3 sequence (DNA): TGTGCCAGCAGTTACCAGCGGGGGGGCTATGTAAATGAGCAGTTCTTC.

This chain joins TRBV27 and TRBJ2-2, with 9 bases identical to TRBD1. The CDR3 is made up of 17 amino acids. In germline, CDR1 is MNHEY, CDR2 SMNVEV (reference sequence). J lost 4 bases, V lost 5 bases, and 11 bases had no gene match. The CDR3, as DNA: TGTGCCAGCAGTCCTACAGGGGGCTCGCTGATCACCGGGGAGCTGTTTTTT. This translates into CASSPTGGSLITGELFF.

J is TRBJ2-4 and V is TRBV4-1; TRBD1 agrees at 9 bases. The CDR3 has 16 residues. Germline V lookup: CDR1 MGHRA, CDR2 YSYEKL. J lost 4 bases, V lost 3 bases, and 7 bases had no gene match. The CDR3 loop is CASSHGTGTGKNIQYF. The CDR3 DNA is TGCGCCAGCAGCCACGGGACAGGGACGGGGAAAAACATTCAGTACTTC.

This chain connects TRBV2 to TRBJ1-1; possible D gene TRBD1, 6 bases. Germline V lookup: CDR1 SNHLY, CDR2 FYNNEI. Between the trimmed V and J ends, which lost 8 bases and 4 bases, there was a span of 17 bases. This CDR3 region has 14 residues. The chain's CDR3 is CASAPSGVGTEAFF. DNA for the CDR3: TGTGCCAGCGCTCCCTCAGGGGTAGGCACTGAAGCTTTCTTT. Variable domain in full (rest from reference TRBV2 and TRBJ1-1): EPEVTQTPSHQVTQMGQEVILRCVPISNHLYFYWYRQILGQKVEFLVSFYNNEISEKSEIFDDQFSVERPDGSNFTLKIRSTKLEDSAMYFCASAPSGVGTEAFFGQGTRLTVV.

The CDR3 reads CASSIEGRPNTEAFF. Here the CDR3 DNA reads TGTGCCAGTAGTATCGAGGGTCGGCCGAACACTGAAGCTTTCTTT. The chain couples TRBV19 to TRBJ1-1, with D uncertain. There are 15 residues in the CDR3. The germline V gene encodes CDR1 LNHDA and CDR2 SQIVND (reference sequence). V was trimmed by 3 bases and J by 1 base, leaving 12 bases between them.

The chain employs TRBV28 and TRBJ2-7; D ambiguous. Germline lookup yields CDR1 MDHEN and CDR2 SYDVKM. The CDR3 is 11 residues long. V was shortened by 5 bases and J by 4 bases, with 6 bases between the two germline ends. CDR3 amino acids: CASSINYEQYF. Written as DNA, the CDR3 is TGTGCCAGCAGTATCAATTACGAGCAGTACTTC.

V gene TRBV19 combines with J gene TRBJ2-1, with 7 bases that match TRBD2. Per germline, CDR1 LNHDA and CDR2 SQIVND (reference sequence). The CDR3 spans 14 residues. With V trimmed by 3 bases and J by 13 bases, 12 bases remained unmatched. The CDR3 region is CASSIQGGRTAQFF. DNA of the CDR3: TGTGCCAGTAGTATTCAGGGAGGGCGTACCGCCCAGTTCTTC.

The chain employs TRBV4-3 and TRBJ1-1; D is ambiguous. There are 12 residues in the CDR3. Per germline, CDR1 LGHNA and CDR2 YSLEER. Trimming took 0 bases from V and 11 from J, leaving 10 bases between them. The CDR3 protein is CASSQDRGAAFF. CDR3 nucleotide sequence: TGCGCCAGCAGCCAAGACCGGGGAGCGGCTTTCTTT.

The DNA of the CDR3 is TGTGCCAGCAGTGCTTCACAGGGTTACACTGAAGCTTTCTTT. Residues: CASSASQGYTEAFF. The rearrangement joins TRBV2 to TRBJ1-1; TRBD1 is a possible D gene (6 bases). This CDR3 has 14 amino acids. V was pared by 4 bases and J by 3 bases, with 12 bases between. Looked up from germline, CDR1 is SNHLY and CDR2 is FYNNEI.

This chain connects TRBV2 to TRBJ2-5, with a possible D match to TRBD2 (5 bases). This CDR3 has 12 amino acids. V was cut by 5 bases and J by 3 bases, with 7 bases left in between. Per germline, CDR1 SNHLY and CDR2 FYNNEI. CDR3 in DNA: TGTGCCAGCAGTACGGGAAAAGAGACCCAGTACTTC. Amino acids: CASSTGKETQYF.

The V gene is TRBV7-6, the J gene TRBJ2-7; D uncertain. The V end was cut by 1 base, the J end by 3 bases, with 4 bases between. The CDR3 spans 12 residues. In germline, CDR1 is SGHVS, CDR2 FNYEAQ. The CDR3 DNA sequence: TGTGCCAGCAGCTTAGGAGTCTACGAGCAGTACTTC. It yields the protein CASSLGVYEQYF.

The chain joins TRBV9 to TRBJ2-1, with 8 positions matching TRBD2. Germline CDR1 is SGDLS and CDR2 is YYNGEE. There are 15 residues in the CDR3. V lost 0 bases and J lost 4; bases outside the gene matches: 3. The CDR3 DNA is TGTGCCAGCAGCGTAGGAGCGGGGGCATACAATGAGCAGTTCTTC. This gives the protein CASSVGAGAYNEQFF. Full variable domain (outside the CDR3, taken from reference TRBV9 and TRBJ2-1): DSGVTQTPKHLITATGQRVTLRCSPRSGDLSVYWYQQSLDQGLQFLIQYYNGEERAKGNILERFSAQQFPDLHSELNLSSLELGDSALYFCASSVGAGAYNEQFFGPGTRLTVL.

This clone has a handful of counts. The chain is built from TRBV4-2 and TRBJ1-3, with D possibly matching TRBD1 (5 bases). Between the trimmed V and J ends, which lost 0 bases and 4 bases, there was a span of 10 bases. Per the germline V gene, CDR1 is LGHNA and CDR2 is YNFKEQ. The CDR3 length is 15 residues. The CDR3 region has the DNA TGTGCCAGCAGCCAAGATGCGGCAGGGGGAAACACCATATATTTT. As protein: CASSQDAAGGNTIYF.

The V and J genes are TRBV5-4 and TRBJ1-1; TRBD1 aligns across 7 bases. Germline V lookup: CDR1 SGHNT, CDR2 YYREEE (reference sequence). The length of the CDR3 is 18 residues. The V and J ends lost 4 bases and 3 bases, in that order; junction bases with no gene match: 18. Written as DNA, the CDR3 is TGTGCCAGCAGCCAACCCGGGACAGCCCACCCCGGGGACACTGAAGCTTTCTTT. Protein product: CASSQPGTAHPGDTEAFF.

Only one count was recorded for this clone. The chain recombines TRBV30 with TRBJ1-6; D not resolved. Germline V lookup: CDR1 GTSNPN, CDR2 SVGIG (reference sequence). The CDR3 is made up of 13 amino acids. V lost 4 bases and J 5 bases, leaving 9 bases between the germline ends. As DNA, the CDR3 is TGTGCCTGGAACCCTAGAAATAATTCACCCCTCCACTTT. It yields the protein CAWNPRNNSPLHF.

The gene calls are TRBV19 and TRBJ2-7; 9 bases are a match to TRBD1. V lost 3 bases to trimming and J lost 4 bases; unmatched junction nucleotides: 7. From germline, CDR1 is LNHDA and CDR2 SQIVND (reference sequence). This CDR3 region has 15 residues. For the CDR3, the DNA is TGTGCCAGTAGTATTCCACAGGGGGCCAGGTACGAGCAGTACTTC. This codes for CASSIPQGARYEQYF.

In its sample, this clone was seen once. The chain employs TRBV7-3 and TRBJ1-1, with D perhaps matching TRBD1 (6 bases). Deletions cut 4 bases from V and 4 bases from J, with 10 bases between. Germline CDR1 reads SGHTA; CDR2 reads FQGTGA. CDR3 length equals 13 residues. The CDR3: CASSSTGSTEAFF. The CDR3 DNA follows: TGTGCCAGCAGCTCCACAGGGTCCACTGAAGCTTTCTTT.

The chain links TRBV5-1 to TRBJ2-1; TRBD2 agrees at 13 bases. Germline assignment: CDR1 SGHRS and CDR2 YFSETQ. Trimming cost V 4 bases and J 9 bases; bases outside gene matches: 7. There are 15 residues in the CDR3. CDR3 nucleotide sequence: TGCGCCAGCAGCCTTACGACTAGCGGGGGGTCTGAGCAGTTCTTC. Its translation is CASSLTTSGGSEQFF.

V gene TRBV19 combines with J gene TRBJ2-5; D uncertain. There are 13 residues in the CDR3. The V gene lost 5 bases and the J gene lost 5 bases, with 12 bases spanning the gap. Germline loops: CDR1 LNHDA, CDR2 SQIVND (reference sequence). CDR3 loop: CASSSRQVETQYF. The CDR3, as DNA: TGTGCCAGTAGTTCCCGCCAGGTGGAGACCCAGTACTTC.

This clone has just a few counts. The J gene is TRBJ2-7, the V gene TRBV30, with D tentatively TRBD2 (5 bases). V dropped 2 bases and J dropped 4 bases, with 9 bases sitting between them. Germline V lookup: CDR1 GTSNPN, CDR2 SVGIG (reference sequence). This CDR3 comprises 12 residues. The CDR3 spells CAWSISEYEQYF. The CDR3 DNA sequence: TGTGCCTGGAGTATTAGCGAGTACGAGCAGTACTTC.

The J gene is TRBJ1-1, the V gene TRBV10-3, with D possibly TRBD1 on 5 matching bases. CDR1 is ENHRY, CDR2 SYGVKD, per germline. V was shortened by 2 bases and J by 11 bases, with 15 bases between the two germline ends. CDR3 size: 13 residues. The CDR3 reads CAISEGAQEKAFF. As DNA, the CDR3 is TGTGCCATCAGTGAGGGGGCGCAAGAGAAGGCTTTCTTT.

This chain uses TRBV13 with TRBJ2-3, with D maybe TRBD2 (6 bases). CDR3 length equals 14 residues. The V gene's germline CDR1 is PRHDT and CDR2 FYEKMQ (reference sequence). The germline V and J ends were trimmed by 3 bases and 2 bases, with 9 bases remaining between them. CDR3 protein: CASSFGGATDTQYF. In DNA, the CDR3 is TGTGCCAGCAGCTTCGGCGGGGCCACAGATACGCAGTATTTT.